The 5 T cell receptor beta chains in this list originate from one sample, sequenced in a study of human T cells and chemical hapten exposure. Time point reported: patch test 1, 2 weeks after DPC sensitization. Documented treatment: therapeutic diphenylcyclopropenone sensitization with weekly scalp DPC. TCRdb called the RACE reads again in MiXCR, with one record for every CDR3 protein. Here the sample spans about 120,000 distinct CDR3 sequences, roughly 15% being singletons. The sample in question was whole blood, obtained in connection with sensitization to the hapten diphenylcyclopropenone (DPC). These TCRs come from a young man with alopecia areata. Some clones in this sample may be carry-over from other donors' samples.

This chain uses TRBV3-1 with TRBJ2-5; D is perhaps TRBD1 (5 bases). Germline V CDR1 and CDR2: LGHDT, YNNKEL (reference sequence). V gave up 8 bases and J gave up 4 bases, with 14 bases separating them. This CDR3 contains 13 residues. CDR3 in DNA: TGTGCCAGCGGAACAAGGGGCCGAGAGACCCAGTACTTC. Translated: CASGTRGRETQYF.

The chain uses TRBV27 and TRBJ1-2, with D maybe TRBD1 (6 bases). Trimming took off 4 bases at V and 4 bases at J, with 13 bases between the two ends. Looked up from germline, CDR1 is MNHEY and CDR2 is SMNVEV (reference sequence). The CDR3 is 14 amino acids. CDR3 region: CASSSLGALYGYTF. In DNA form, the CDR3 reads TGTGCCAGCAGTTCACTGGGGGCGCTCTATGGCTACACCTTC.

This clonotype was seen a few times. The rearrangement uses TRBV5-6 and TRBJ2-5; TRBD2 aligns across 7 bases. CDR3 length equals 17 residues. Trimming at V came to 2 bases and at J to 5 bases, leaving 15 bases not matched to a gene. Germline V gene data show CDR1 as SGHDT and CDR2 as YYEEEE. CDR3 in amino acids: CASSFSAPGRREETQYF. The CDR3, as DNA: TGTGCCAGCAGCTTCAGCGCTCCGGGACGGCGGGAGGAGACCCAGTACTTC.

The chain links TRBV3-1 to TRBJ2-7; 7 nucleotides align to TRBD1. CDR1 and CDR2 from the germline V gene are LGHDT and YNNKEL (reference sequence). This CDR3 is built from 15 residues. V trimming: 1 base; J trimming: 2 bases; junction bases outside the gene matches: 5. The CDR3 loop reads CASSQGMQGAYEQYF. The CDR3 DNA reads TGTGCCAGCAGCCAAGGGATGCAGGGGGCCTACGAGCAGTACTTC.

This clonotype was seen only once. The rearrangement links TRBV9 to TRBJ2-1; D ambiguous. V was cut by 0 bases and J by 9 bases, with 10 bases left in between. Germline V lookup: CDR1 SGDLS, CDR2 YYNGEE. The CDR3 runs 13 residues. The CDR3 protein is CASSVGAETEQFF. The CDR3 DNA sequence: TGTGCCAGCAGCGTAGGCGCTGAAACTGAGCAGTTCTTC.